The sequence of this TCR beta chain was determined in a study of metastatic and nonmetastatic thyroid tumors. Study-wide background: Repertoires from malignant and benign thyroid patients were compared across blood and tumor or nodule tissue.

In this sample, this clone turned up many times. Its antigen is unknown. Source study methods: The study built a papillary thyroid cancer distant-metastasis classifier from CDR3 differences across clinicopathological groups. MiXCR was used by TCRdb to re-call the PCR reads. TCRdb's processing, not the authors', yielded these V and J calls. The top ten clones hold approximately 3.9% of a sample with about 40,000 clones, about a sixth of them seen once. Germline assignment: CDR1 SGHDN and CDR2 FVKESK. This CDR3 is built from 16 residues. V gave up 0 bases and J gave up 2 bases, with 14 bases separating them. Notes on the study in general: The study reportedly found significantly higher TCR beta diversity in malignant thyroid tumors than benign nodules, in blood and tumor.

Treatment of any kind had been given to no patient before thyroid surgery. The receptor's source is a female donor with papillary thyroid cancer or a benign thyroid nodule (not recorded which). Some clones in this sample may be carry-over from other donors' samples. V and J are TRBV14 and TRBJ2-7; the D is unclear. Sequencing was performed on blood. The CDR3 sequence is CASSQDDGYTTYEQYF. The CDR3 DNA is TGTGCCAGCAGCCAAGATGACGGGTACACTACCTACGAGCAGTACTTC.